This is a list of T cell receptor beta chains from one sample in a study of tumor-infiltrating lymphocytes in primary liver carcinoma. Each CDR3 protein gets one entry after TCRdb re-called the multiplex PCR reads with MiXCR. Of about 180,000 distinct CDR3 sequences listed, about 55% were seen once; the top ten hold approximately 68%. Sequencing was carried out using peripheral blood. These receptors originate from a man aged 40-49 years with primary liver carcinoma and hepatitis B virus infection. Both conserved end residues are trimmed from each CDR3. Each record gives: CDR3 length, V gene, CDR3 protein.

15 TRBV11-2 ASSLDQQGLALETQY
12 TRBV28 ASSKRGRSYEQY
9 TRBV29-1 SVLSPDGYT
10 TRBV29-1 SVEGFGYTQY
13 TRBV5-1 ASSLAAGQRYEQY
12 TRBV11-2 ASSRQGGENIQY
14 TRBV11-2 ASSQVASGRSDTQY
12 TRBV11-2 ASRLTRTGQTQY
13 TRBV5-1 ASSLVLAGGGEQY
13 TRBV28 ASSPEGRMNTEAF
14 TRBV11-2 ASSLSGTSVRDEQF
11 TRBV6-6 ASSGRGSYEQY
16 TRBV4-1 ASTRLAGGRWGTGELF
10 TRBV11-2 ASSQLSYGYT
12 TRBV11-2 ASRTEGLHNEQF
14 TRBV29-1 SVTGTSGRTIYEQF
15 TRBV28 ASKVDVPDYSNQPQH
17 TRBV4-2 ASSKEGALGGRAKNIQY
12 TRBV4-1 ASSQPGGPHEQY
11 TRBV6-5 ASSYNFEEGYT
9 TRBV12-3/TRBV12-4 ASSSGDTQY
14 TRBV4-1 ASSLAFRTGSSPLH
12 TRBV6-5 ASSYRAPREPLH
13 TRBV5-4 ASSLGTSGSRELF
13 TRBV12-3/TRBV12-4 ASVMDLVSPDTQY
16 TRBV7-8 ASSSQSAGGISYNEQF
14 TRBV6-1 ASRARTGPGFNEQF
12 TRBV11-2 ASQVPGSAGTRY
14 TRBV30 AWKGLAPSSYSEQF
10 TRBV11-2 ASTLGNSPLH
11 TRBV30 AGRQGRTGTAY
13 TRBV6-1 ASSEVAGVGDTQY
14 TRBV7-8 ASSSTGGASNQPQH
13 TRBV11-2 ASSQGWGVVVEQY
15 TRBV13 ASSSAGTSGRPFEQY
11 TRBV7-9 ASSLALQRELF